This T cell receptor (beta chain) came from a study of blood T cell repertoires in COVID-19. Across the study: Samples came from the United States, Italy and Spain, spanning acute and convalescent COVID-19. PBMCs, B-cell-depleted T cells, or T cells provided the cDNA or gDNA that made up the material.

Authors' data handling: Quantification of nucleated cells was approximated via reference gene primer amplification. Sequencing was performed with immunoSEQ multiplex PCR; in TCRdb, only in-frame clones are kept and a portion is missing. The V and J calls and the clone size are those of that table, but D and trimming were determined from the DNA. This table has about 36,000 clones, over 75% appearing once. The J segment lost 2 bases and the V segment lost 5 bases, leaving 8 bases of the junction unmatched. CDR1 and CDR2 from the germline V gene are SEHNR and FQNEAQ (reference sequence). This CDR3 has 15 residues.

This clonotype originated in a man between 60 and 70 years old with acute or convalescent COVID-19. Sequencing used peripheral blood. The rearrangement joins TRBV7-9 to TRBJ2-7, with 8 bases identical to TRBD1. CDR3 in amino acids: CASSAQGVWAYEQYF. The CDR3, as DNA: TGTGCCAGCAGCGCACAGGGGGTTTGGGCCTACGAGCAGTACTTC.